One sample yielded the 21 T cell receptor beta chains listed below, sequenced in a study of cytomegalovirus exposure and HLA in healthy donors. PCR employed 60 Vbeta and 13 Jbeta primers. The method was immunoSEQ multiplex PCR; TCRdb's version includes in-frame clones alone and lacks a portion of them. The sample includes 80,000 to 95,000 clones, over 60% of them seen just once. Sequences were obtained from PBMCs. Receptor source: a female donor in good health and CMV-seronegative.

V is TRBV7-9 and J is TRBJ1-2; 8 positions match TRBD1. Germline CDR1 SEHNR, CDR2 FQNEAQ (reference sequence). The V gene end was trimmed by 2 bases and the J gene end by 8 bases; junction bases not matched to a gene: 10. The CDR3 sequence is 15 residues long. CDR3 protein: CASSLTTGGHGGYTF. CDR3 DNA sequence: TGTGCCAGCAGCTTAACCACAGGGGGTCATGGGGGCTACACCTTC.

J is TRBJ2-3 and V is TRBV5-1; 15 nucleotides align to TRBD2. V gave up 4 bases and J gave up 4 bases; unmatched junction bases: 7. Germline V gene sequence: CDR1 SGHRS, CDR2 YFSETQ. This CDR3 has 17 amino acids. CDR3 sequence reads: CASSIGLAGGEADTQYF. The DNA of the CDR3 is TGCGCCAGCAGCATCGGACTAGCGGGGGGGGAGGCAGATACGCAGTATTTT.

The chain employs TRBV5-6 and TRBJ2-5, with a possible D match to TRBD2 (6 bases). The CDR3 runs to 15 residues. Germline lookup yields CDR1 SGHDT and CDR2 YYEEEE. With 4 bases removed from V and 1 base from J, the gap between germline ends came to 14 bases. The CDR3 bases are TGTGCCAGCAGCCCCTTTCAGGGAGGCCAAGAGACCCAGTACTTC. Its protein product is CASSPFQGGQETQYF.

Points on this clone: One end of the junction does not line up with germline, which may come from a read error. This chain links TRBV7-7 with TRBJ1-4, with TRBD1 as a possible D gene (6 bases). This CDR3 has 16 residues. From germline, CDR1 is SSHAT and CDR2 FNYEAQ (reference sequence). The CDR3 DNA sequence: TGTGCTAGCAGCCCGGGACCGGGACAACGTAATGAAAAACTGTTTTTT. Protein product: CASSPGPGQRNEKLFF.

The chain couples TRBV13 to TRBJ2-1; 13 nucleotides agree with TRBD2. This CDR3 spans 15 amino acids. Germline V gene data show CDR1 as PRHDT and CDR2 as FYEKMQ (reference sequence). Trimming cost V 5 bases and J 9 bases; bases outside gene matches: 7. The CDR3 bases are TGTGCCAGCAGCCCTACTAGCGGGGGGGCCTTTGAGCAGTTCTTC. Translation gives CASSPTSGGAFEQFF.

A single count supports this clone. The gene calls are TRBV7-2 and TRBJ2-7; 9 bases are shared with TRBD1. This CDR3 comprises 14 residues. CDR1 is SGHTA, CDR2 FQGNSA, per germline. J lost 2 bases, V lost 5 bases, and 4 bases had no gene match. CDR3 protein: CASSPDRGAYEQYF. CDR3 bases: TGTGCCAGCAGCCCCGACAGGGGGGCCTACGAGCAGTACTTC.

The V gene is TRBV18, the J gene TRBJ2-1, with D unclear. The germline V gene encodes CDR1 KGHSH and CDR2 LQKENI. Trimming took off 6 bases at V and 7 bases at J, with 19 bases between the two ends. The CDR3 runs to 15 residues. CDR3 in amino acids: CASSPSTSVINEQFF. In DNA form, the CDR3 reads TGTGCCAGCTCCCCTTCAACGAGCGTGATTAATGAGCAGTTCTTC.

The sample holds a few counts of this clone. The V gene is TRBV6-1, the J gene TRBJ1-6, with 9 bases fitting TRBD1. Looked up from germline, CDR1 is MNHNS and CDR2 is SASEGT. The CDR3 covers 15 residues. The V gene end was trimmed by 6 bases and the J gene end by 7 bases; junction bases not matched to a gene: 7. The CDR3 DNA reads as TGTGCCAGCAGACCGGGACAGGGCTGGAATTCACCCCTCCACTTT. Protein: CASRPGQGWNSPLHF.

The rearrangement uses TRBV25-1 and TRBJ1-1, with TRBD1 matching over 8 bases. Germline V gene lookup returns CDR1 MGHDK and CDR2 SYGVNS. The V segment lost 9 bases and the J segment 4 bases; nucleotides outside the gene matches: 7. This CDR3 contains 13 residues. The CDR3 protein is CASRGQGRTEAFF. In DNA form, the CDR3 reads TGTGCCAGTAGAGGACAGGGACGCACTGAAGCTTTCTTT.

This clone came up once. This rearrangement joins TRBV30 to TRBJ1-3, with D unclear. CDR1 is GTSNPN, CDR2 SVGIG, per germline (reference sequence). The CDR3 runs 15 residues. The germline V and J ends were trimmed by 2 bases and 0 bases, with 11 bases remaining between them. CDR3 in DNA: TGTGCCTGGAGTCTGAGGGCGGGCTCTGGAAACACCATATATTTT. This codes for CAWSLRAGSGNTIYF.

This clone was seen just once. Written as DNA, the CDR3 is TGTGCCAGCAGATACAAACAGGGGGCGTACAATGAGCAGTTCTTC. This codes for CASRYKQGAYNEQFF. The chain is built from TRBV27 and TRBJ2-1; TRBD1 matches 9 bases. The CDR3 extends over 15 amino acids. Germline-derived CDR1 and CDR2 are MNHEY and SMNVEV (reference sequence). Unmatched junction bases numbered 7, after V lost 6 bases and J lost 4 bases.

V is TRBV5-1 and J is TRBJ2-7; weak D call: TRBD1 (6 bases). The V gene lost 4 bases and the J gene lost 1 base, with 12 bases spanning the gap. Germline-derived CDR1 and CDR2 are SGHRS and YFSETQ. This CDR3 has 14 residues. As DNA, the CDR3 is TGCGCCAGCAGCCCAGGGGCAGGGTCCTACGAGCAGTACTTC. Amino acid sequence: CASSPGAGSYEQYF.

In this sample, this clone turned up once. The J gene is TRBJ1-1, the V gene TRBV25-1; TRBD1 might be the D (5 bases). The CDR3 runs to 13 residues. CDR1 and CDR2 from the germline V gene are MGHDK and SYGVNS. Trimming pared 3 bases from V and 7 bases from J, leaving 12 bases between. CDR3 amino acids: CASSDPDSFEAFF. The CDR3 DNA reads TGTGCCAGCAGTGACCCCGACAGCTTTGAAGCTTTCTTT.

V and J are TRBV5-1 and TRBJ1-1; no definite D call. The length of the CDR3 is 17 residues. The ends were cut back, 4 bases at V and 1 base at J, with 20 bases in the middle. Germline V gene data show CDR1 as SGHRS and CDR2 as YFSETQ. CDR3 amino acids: CASSTNQLAYRNTEAFF. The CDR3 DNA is TGCGCCAGCAGCACTAACCAGTTGGCGTATAGGAACACTGAAGCTTTCTTT. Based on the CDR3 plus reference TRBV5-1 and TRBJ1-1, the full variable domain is KAGVTQTPRYLIKTRGQQVTLSCSPISGHRSVSWYQQTPGQGLQFLFEYFSETQRNKGNFPGRFSGRQFSNSRSEMNVSTLELGDSALYLCASSTNQLAYRNTEAFFGQGTRLTVV.

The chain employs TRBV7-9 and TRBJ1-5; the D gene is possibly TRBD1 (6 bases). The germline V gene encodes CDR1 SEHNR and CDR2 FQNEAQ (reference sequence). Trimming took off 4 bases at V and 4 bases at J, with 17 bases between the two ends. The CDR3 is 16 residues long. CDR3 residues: CASSYSGGQGNQPQHF. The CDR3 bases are TGTGCCAGCAGCTACTCGGGAGGGCAGGGGAATCAGCCCCAGCATTTT.

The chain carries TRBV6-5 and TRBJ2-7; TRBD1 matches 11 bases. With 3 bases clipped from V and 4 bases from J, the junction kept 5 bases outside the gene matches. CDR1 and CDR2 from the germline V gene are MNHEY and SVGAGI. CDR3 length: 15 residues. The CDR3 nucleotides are TGTGCCAGCAGTTATCTTGGACAGGGGGCTTACGAGCAGTACTTC. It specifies CASSYLGQGAYEQYF.

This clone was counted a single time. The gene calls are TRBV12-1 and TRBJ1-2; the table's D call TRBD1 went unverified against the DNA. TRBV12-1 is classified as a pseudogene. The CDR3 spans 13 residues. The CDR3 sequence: CASSFVGAGGYTF. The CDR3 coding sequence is TGTGCCAGCAGCTTTGTGGGGGCGGGTGGCTACACCTTC.

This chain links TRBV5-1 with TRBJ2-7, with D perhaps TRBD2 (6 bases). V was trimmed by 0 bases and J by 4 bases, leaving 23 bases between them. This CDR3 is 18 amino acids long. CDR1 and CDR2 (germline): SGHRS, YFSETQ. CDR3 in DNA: TGCGCCAGCAGCTTGGCCGGGCTCCGGGCGGGGTCCCCTTACGAGCAGTACTTC. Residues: CASSLAGLRAGSPYEQYF.

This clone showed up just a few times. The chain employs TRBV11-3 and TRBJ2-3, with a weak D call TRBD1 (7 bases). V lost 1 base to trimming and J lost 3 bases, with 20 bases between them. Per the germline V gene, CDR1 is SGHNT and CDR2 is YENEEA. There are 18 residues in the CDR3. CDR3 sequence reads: CASSLAQGGSGVTDTQYF. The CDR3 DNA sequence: TGTGCCAGCAGCTTAGCCCAGGGGGGATCGGGAGTGACAGATACGCAGTATTTT. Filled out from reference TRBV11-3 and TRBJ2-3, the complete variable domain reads EAGVVQSPRYKIIEKKQPVAFWCNPISGHNTLYWYLQNLGQGPELLIRYENEEAVDDSQLPKDRFSAERLKGVDSTLKIQPAELGDSAVYLCASSLAQGGSGVTDTQYFGPGTRLTVL.

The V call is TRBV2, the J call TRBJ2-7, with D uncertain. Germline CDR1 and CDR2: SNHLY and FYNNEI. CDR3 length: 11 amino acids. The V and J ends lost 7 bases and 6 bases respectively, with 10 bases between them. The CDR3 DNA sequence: TGTGCCAGCACGGTTGGCGGCGAGCAGTACTTC. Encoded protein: CASTVGGEQYF.

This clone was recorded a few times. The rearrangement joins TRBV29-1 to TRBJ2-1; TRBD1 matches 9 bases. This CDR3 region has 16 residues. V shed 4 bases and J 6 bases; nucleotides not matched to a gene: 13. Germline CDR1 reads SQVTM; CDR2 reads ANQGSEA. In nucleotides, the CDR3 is TGCAGCGTTGTAATTGTTGGGGACAGGGCGGGCAATGAGCAGTTCTTC. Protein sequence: CSVVIVGDRAGNEQFF.